This TCR beta chain is drawn from a study of shared clonotypes between healthy human individuals. Study-wide points: Collection of samples was limited to blood; tissue repertoires likely differ.

CDR1 SQVTM and CDR2 ANQGSEA come from the germline V gene. Trimming took 1 base from V and 11 from J, leaving 8 bases between them. The CDR3 covers 10 residues. The protocol was immunoSEQ multiplex PCR, while the TCRdb copy is restricted to in-frame clones and leaves out a portion. The sample gives 450,000 to 600,000 clones, 70% to 85% of which show up once; over 9.5% is in the top ten. Concerning this clone: Its antigen remains unknown.

The TCR originated in a woman between 40 and 55 years old in good health. Some clones in this sample may be carry-over from other donors' samples. The J gene is TRBJ1-1, the V gene TRBV29-1; no reliable D call. The specimen sequenced was PBMCs. The CDR3 DNA reads as TGCAGCGTTGAAGTGGGAAGGGCTTTCTTT. Translation: CSVEVGRAFF.